The 24 T cell receptor beta chains in this list originate from one sample, sequenced in a study of blood T cells in healthy people across ages. A sample-barcoded 5' primer and a J-beta primer mix were used in a second PCR of roughly 6 to 12 cycles. A single record per CDR3 protein comes from TCRdb applying MiXCR to the 5' RACE reads. The sample yields around 670,000 distinct CDR3 sequences, roughly 31% seen once. The source material was blood. Every receptor here comes from a woman aged 80 or over in good health.

The sample holds a few counts of this clonotype. This chain joins TRBV18 and TRBJ2-5, with D tentatively TRBD1 or TRBD2 (5 bases each). Germline assignment: CDR1 KGHSH and CDR2 LQKENI. CDR3 size: 19 residues. The V gene lost 0 bases and the J gene lost 11 bases, with 31 bases spanning the gap. CDR3 sequence reads: CASSPPGTVQIYRGNEQYF. The DNA of the CDR3 is TGTGCCAGCTCACCACCGGGGACGGTGCAAATTTACCGCGGCAATGAGCAGTACTTC.

Only one count was recorded for this clonotype. A read error may explain this, as a much larger clone is one base away. The rearrangement uses TRBV10-2 and TRBJ2-3; 7 bases are shared with TRBD2. The CDR3 runs 15 residues. V lost 3 bases to trimming and J lost 2 bases; unmatched junction nucleotides: 5. CDR1 WSHSY and CDR2 SAAADI come from the germline V gene. As DNA, the CDR3 is TGCGCCAGCAGTGACGGCACTAGCGACACAGATACGCAGTATTTT. Translating gives CASSDGTSDTDTQYF.

The chain uses TRBV4-3 and TRBJ1-4; D is unresolved. CDR3 length: 16 residues. The germline gives CDR1 LGHNA, CDR2 YSLEER. V was pared by 0 bases and J by 7 bases, with 15 bases between. CDR3 sequence reads: CASSQDRSQFGEKLFF. In DNA form, the CDR3 reads TGCGCCAGCAGCCAAGACCGTTCGCAGTTTGGTGAAAAACTGTTTTTT.

The V and J genes are TRBV6-1 and TRBJ2-1, with 15 nucleotides matching TRBD2. Germline V gene data show CDR1 as MNHNS and CDR2 as SASEGT. The CDR3 covers 20 residues. J lost 4 bases, V lost 5 bases, and 15 bases had no gene match. The CDR3 reads CASSKLSTGTSGGRYNEQFF. Written as DNA, the CDR3 is TGTGCCAGCAGTAAACTTTCAACCGGGACTAGCGGGGGGCGTTACAATGAGCAGTTCTTC.

The rearrangement links TRBV28 to TRBJ2-6, with no clear D. The V gene lost 5 bases and the J gene lost 0 bases, with 11 bases spanning the gap. CDR1 and CDR2 from the germline V gene are MDHEN and SYDVKM. The CDR3 contains 16 residues. The CDR3: CASSHRFFSGANVLTF. CDR3 nucleotides: TGTGCCAGCAGTCATCGCTTTTTCTCTGGGGCCAACGTCCTGACTTTC.

J is TRBJ2-2 and V is TRBV7-6; the D gene is possibly TRBD1 (6 bases). In germline, CDR1 is SGHVS, CDR2 FNYEAQ. The length of the CDR3 is 17 residues. The V and J ends lost 2 bases and 1 base respectively, with 14 bases between them. The CDR3 nucleotides are TGTGCCAGCAGCTTATGGTACAGGGATGGGAACACCGGGGAGCTGTTTTTT. Protein product: CASSLWYRDGNTGELFF.

This clonotype appeared many times. This chain connects TRBV5-5 to TRBJ2-7; D is undetermined. V lost 2 bases to trimming and J lost 2 bases, with 8 bases between them. Germline-derived CDR1 and CDR2 are SGHKS and YYEKEE (reference sequence). The CDR3 has 13 residues. The CDR3 DNA reads TGTGCCAGCAGCTTAGACCGGGCCTACGAGCAGTACTTC. Protein product: CASSLDRAYEQYF. The full variable domain, completed using reference TRBV5-5 and TRBJ2-7, is DAGVTQSPTHLIKTRGQQVTLRCSPISGHKSVSWYQQVLGQGPQFIFQYYEKEERGRGNFPDRFSARQFPNYSSELNVNALLLGDSALYLCASSLDRAYEQYFGPGTRLTVT.

As concerns this clonotype: This may arise from a read error, as a much more abundant clone is one base away. The rearrangement links TRBV29-1 to TRBJ1-2; 8 bases are shared with TRBD1. Trimming took 5 bases from V and 5 from J; bases not matched to a gene: 10. Germline loops: CDR1 SQVTM, CDR2 ANQGSEA. The length of the CDR3 is 14 residues. DNA for the CDR3: TGCAGCGTTTCCGGACAGGGTGGGTGTTATGGCTACACCTTC. Translating it yields CSVSGQGGCYGYTF.

This clonotype was picked up many times. This sequence joins TRBV20-1 and TRBJ2-7; TRBD1 matches 9 bases. Germline assignment: CDR1 DFQATT and CDR2 SNEGSKA (reference sequence). The CDR3 sequence is 14 residues long. V was pared by 5 bases and J by 7 bases, with 12 bases of the junction left unmatched. The CDR3 DNA follows: TGCAGTGCTCCGAAAAAACAGGGGGCTTGGGAGCAGTACTTC. It encodes CSAPKKQGAWEQYF.

This clonotype was observed many times. The CDR3 DNA is TGCAGTGTTAAGACCCGACTAGCCGGGGAGCTGTTTTTT. It codes for CSVKTRLAGELFF. J is TRBJ2-2 and V is TRBV20-1; tentatively, D is TRBD2 (6 bases). Germline assignment: CDR1 DFQATT and CDR2 SNEGSKA (reference sequence). V was pared by 7 bases and J by 6 bases, with 15 bases between. The CDR3 is 13 residues long.

Turning to this clonotype: This may be a read error: a much more frequent sequence differs by one nucleotide. The CDR3 DNA reads TGCAGTGCCGGGACTCCAACGTGGGAGACCCAGTACTTC. As protein: CSAGTPTWETQYF. The V gene is TRBV20-1, the J gene TRBJ2-5; tentative D call: TRBD2 (6 bases). V lost 6 bases and J lost 5, with 16 bases in between. Germline values: CDR1 DFQATT, CDR2 SNEGSKA (reference sequence). This CDR3 region has 13 residues.

This clonotype has at least ten counts. The CDR3 DNA reads TGTGCCTGTACAGGTCAAGAGACCCAGTACTTC. This gives the protein CACTGQETQYF. The chain employs TRBV30 and TRBJ2-5; a possible D gene is TRBD1 (5 bases). Trimming removed 6 bases from V and 2 bases from J, with 7 bases in between. The CDR3 loop spans 11 amino acids. Germline CDR1 and CDR2: GTSNPN and SVGIG (reference sequence).

This clonotype was detected only once. A much larger clone lies a single base off, so this may be a read error. This rearrangement joins TRBV7-8 to TRBJ2-1; 7 bases are a match to TRBD2. Germline V gives CDR1 SGHVS, CDR2 FQNEAQ. The CDR3 covers 15 residues. Germline trimming cut 5 bases from V and 1 base from J; bases unmatched to any gene: 5. The CDR3 spells CASSASGTSYNEQFF. The CDR3 DNA sequence: TGTGCCAGCAGCGCCAGCGGGACGTCCTACAATGAGCAGTTCTTC.

This clonotype came up a few times. A junction boundary mismatches the germline segment, possibly from a read error. This chain joins TRBV7-2 and TRBJ2-5, with D tentatively TRBD1 (6 bases). The end of the DNA aligns better with TRBJ2-7, so the J call may be wrong. The CDR3 is made up of 14 amino acids. CDR1 SGHTA and CDR2 FQGNSA come from the germline V gene. CDR3 residues: CAGSLGGQSYEQYF. CDR3 bases: TGTGCCGGCAGCTTAGGCGGACAGAGCTACGAGCAGTACTTC.

This clonotype came up a few times. This may arise from a read error, as a much more abundant clone is one base away. The chain joins TRBV7-9 to TRBJ1-2; no firm D call. There are 16 residues in the CDR3. V dropped 7 bases and J dropped 4 bases, with 22 bases sitting between them. Germline CDR1 and CDR2: SEHNR and FQNEAQ (reference sequence). CDR3 residues: CASTQRASTRAYGYTF. The CDR3 DNA follows: TGTGCCAGCACCCAAAGGGCCTCTACACGCGCCTATGGCTACACCTTC.

The rearrangement links TRBV5-1 to TRBJ2-3; weak D call: TRBD2 (5 bases). From germline, CDR1 is SGHRS and CDR2 YFSETQ. There are 15 residues in the CDR3. V was pared by 4 bases and J by 2 bases, with 14 bases between. In nucleotides, the CDR3 is TGCGCCAGCAGCCCCGGGATTAGGGACACAGATACGCAGTATTTT. Translating gives CASSPGIRDTDTQYF. Full variable domain (rest looked up from reference TRBV5-1 and TRBJ2-3): KAGVTQTPRYLIKTRGQQVTLSCSPISGHRSVSWYQQTPGQGLQFLFEYFSETQRNKGNFPGRFSGRQFSNSRSEMNVSTLELGDSALYLCASSPGIRDTDTQYFGPGTRLTVL.

This clonotype occurred many times. The J gene is TRBJ2-5, the V gene TRBV27; 9 positions agree with TRBD1. V dropped 4 bases and J dropped 3; count of bases not matched to a gene: 6. The CDR3 totals 15 residues. Germline CDR1 is MNHEY and CDR2 is SMNVEV (reference sequence). CDR3 region: CASSSQGAGKETQYF. For the CDR3, the DNA is TGTGCCAGCAGTTCACAGGGGGCTGGGAAAGAGACCCAGTACTTC.

This clonotype was observed many times. The CDR3 loop is CSASGTGGETQYF. DNA of the CDR3: TGCAGTGCTAGCGGGACAGGGGGAGAGACCCAGTACTTC. The chain couples TRBV20-1 to TRBJ2-5; TRBD1 matches 11 bases. Trimming took 3 bases from V and 4 from J; bases not matched to a gene: 1. Germline V lookup: CDR1 DFQATT, CDR2 SNEGSKA (reference sequence). This CDR3 is 13 amino acids long.

This clonotype was counted many times. The chain couples TRBV7-9 to TRBJ2-1; D call uncertain. V dropped 6 bases and J dropped 10 bases, with 16 bases sitting between them. Germline CDR1 is SEHNR and CDR2 is FQNEAQ (reference sequence). The CDR3 extends over 13 amino acids. DNA of the CDR3: TGTGCCAGCAGGGCAGTGGCGTCCGGGGAGCAGTTCTTC. It encodes CASRAVASGEQFF.

A note on this clonotype: At one end, the junction sequence differs from germline, possibly due to a read error. The V and J genes are TRBV5-4 and TRBJ2-5, with TRBD2 as a possible D gene (5 bases). TRBJ2-7 explains the end of the DNA better; the J call may be wrong. In germline, CDR1 is SGHNT, CDR2 YYREEE (reference sequence). This CDR3 contains 12 residues. The CDR3 DNA is TGTGCCGGCAGCTTACCGGGGTACGAGCAGTACTTC. Amino acid sequence: CAGSLPGYEQYF.

This clonotype was found many times. V and J are TRBV29-1 and TRBJ1-5, with unresolved D. There are 13 residues in the CDR3. V lost 1 base to trimming and J lost 7 bases, with 11 bases between them. The germline V gene has CDR1 SQVTM and CDR2 ANQGSEA. CDR3: CSVEVVAGQPQHF. The CDR3 DNA reads TGCAGCGTTGAAGTCGTGGCCGGGCAGCCCCAGCATTTT.

The V and J genes are TRBV6-5 and TRBJ2-5; D perhaps matches TRBD2 (5 bases). V was cut by 5 bases and J by 7 bases, with 23 bases left in between. Looked up from germline, CDR1 is MNHEY and CDR2 is SVGAGI. This CDR3 has 16 residues. This chain's CDR3 is CASSRISDAPEVTQYF. For the CDR3, the DNA is TGTGCCAGCAGTAGGATCTCCGACGCCCCGGAGGTGACCCAGTACTTC.

The table lists this clonotype with many counts. The rearrangement joins TRBV6-2 or TRBV6-3 to TRBJ2-1; D is undetermined. V lost 0 bases to trimming and J lost 6 bases, with 9 bases between them. This CDR3 has 14 residues. The germline V gene has CDR1 MNHEY and CDR2 SVGEGT. CDR3 amino acids: CASSYSRLGNEQFF. The DNA of the CDR3 is TGTGCCAGCAGTTACTCGAGGCTAGGCAATGAGCAGTTCTTC.

This clonotype was recorded at least ten times. The rearrangement joins TRBV28 to TRBJ2-7, with TRBD1 identical over 12 bases. After removal of 6 bases from V and 5 bases from J, the junction contained 8 bases not matched to a gene. The germline V gene encodes CDR1 MDHEN and CDR2 SYDVKM. The CDR3 consists of 15 residues. The CDR3 nucleotides are TGTGCCAGCAGAGAGGGGGGACAGGGGGCTAACGAGCAGTACTTC. It codes for CASREGGQGANEQYF.